Here is one T cell receptor beta chain with its context. It has no known antigen specificity. No base qualities exist here, and no much larger clone lies one base off it. CDR1 DFQATT and CDR2 SNEGSKA are derived from the germline V gene (reference sequence). The CDR3 goes from the cysteine to the phenylalanine over 16 residues. Solely the CDR3 DNA is kept, with 48 bases framed from the first base. V is cut by 3 bases and J by 0 bases, and the space between the germline ends is 14 bases. The treatment or condition label on this specimen signifies: roughly ten-day PBMC culture with coronavirus spike peptide pools or control peptides (ViraFEST assay). The ViraFEST assay was used in the study, in which antigen-specific T cells were expanded with peptide pools and expanded clonotypes were subsequently identified by TCR sequencing. Healthy vaccine recipients had no prior SARS-CoV-2 infection, confirmed by negative nucleocapsid antibody tests before and after vaccination. Each well held roughly 2 million PBMCs cultured in IMDM containing approximately 5% human AB serum and approximately 10 IU/ml IL-2, with around 9.2 ug/ml peptide pools added. On days 3 and 7, half of the culture medium was replaced with fresh IL-2-containing medium. After around 11 days of culture, CD4+ T cells were isolated by negative selection using the EasySep CD4+ T cell isolation kit. Ficoll-Paque Plus gradient centrifugation was used to isolate PBMCs from whole blood, and the isolated PBMCs were then either used fresh or cryopreserved at -140C. Triplicate wells were generally used for each culture condition.

This sample was taken from a study of vaccination and CD4 T cells after COVID-19 (dated by TCRdb to between 2021 and 2023). General notes on the study: The convalescent cohort comprised six males and four females, including two Hispanic individuals, seven Caucasians, two Asians and one multiracial person. Participants got two doses of the Pfizer-BioNTech BNT162b2 vaccine (n=8) or two doses of the Moderna mRNA-1273 vaccine (n=2). Post-COVID blood samples from convalescent patients were collected a median of approximately 100 days after diagnosis, with a range of 35 to 161 days. Post-vaccine blood samples were taken a median of 72 days after the second vaccine dose, with a range of roughly 14 to 241 days. Culture stimuli were overlapping spike peptide pools from SARS-CoV-2 and from the common cold coronaviruses HCoV-NL63, HCoV-OC43 and HCoV-229E. Control cultures used a CEFX viral epitope pool as positive control, an HIV-1 Nef peptide pool as negative control, or no peptide. In fewer than 12 COVID-19 convalescent patients and a handful of infection-naive healthy vaccine recipients, researchers compared the spike-specific CD4+ TCR repertoire from before mRNA vaccination with the repertoire from after.

Receptors were amplified or captured by PCR. DNA from cultured CD4+ T cells was subjected to TCR sequencing with the Oncomine TCR Beta short-read assay at the Johns Hopkins FTIC core. Genomic DNA was extracted from the cultured CD4+ T cells with the QIAamp micro DNA kit. The Oncomine TCR Beta libraries from cultured CD4+ T cells were pooled using unique dual indexes and then sequenced on an Illumina iSeq 100. Turning to the authors' computational methods: Non-productive sequences were removed, and CDR3s that did not start with C, did not end with F or W, or were shorter than 7 amino acids were discarded. Antigen-specific clonotypes were identified using the MANAFEST web application through comparison of peptide-stimulated wells with reference and other culture wells. An FDR below 0.05, an odds ratio above 5, and a productive frequency above 0.1% in at least two of three replicate wells were required for clones to be considered positive. Clonotypes that were significantly expanded in both SARS-CoV-2 spike wells and at least one common cold coronavirus spike condition were defined as cross-reactive. CDR3 homology was assessed with Levenshtein distances (stringdist) and unrooted phylogenetic trees (ape) in R version 3.6.1. In-frame beta chains were kept once TCRdb had trimmed the public reads at Q25 with fastp and called clones with MiXCR. Under each unique CDR3 protein, matching rows form one entry showing the most common genes and DNA. TCRdb, rather than the study authors, made the V and J calls. A total of more than 20,000 distinct CDR3 sequences appear in this sample, 50% of them only once. Approximately 30% of the sample goes to the ten largest clones.

Broader findings and caveats from the paper: Among the post-vaccine SARS-CoV-2-reactive clones in convalescent patients, a median about 86% showed up only after vaccination, which suggests vaccine-specific priming. The number of convalescent patients in the study was relatively small, and the study did not examine early timepoints following natural infection. Although the median number of SARS-CoV-2-reactive clonotypes went up from fewer than 25 after infection to 35 to 40 after vaccination, the increase was not significant. Nearly all vaccine-specific clones in convalescent patients (304 of 307) were mono-reactive for SARS-CoV-2 spike rather than cross-reactive with common cold coronaviruses.

This chain joins TRBV20-1 to TRBJ1-4; the D region possibly corresponds to TRBD1 (6 bases align). Sequencing used CD4+ T cells from blood, cultured in vitro, obtained before SARS-CoV-2 vaccination. The sequence was obtained from a human donor who received a COVID-19 vaccine. The DNA is TGCAGTGCTAGCGTCGGGGGCCTTGCAACTAATGAAAAACTGTTTTTT. This translates into CSASVGGLATNEKLFF.